The rows below give T cell receptor beta chains drawn from one sample of a study of radiotherapy plus CTLA-4 blockade in lung cancer. Assay used: immunoSEQ multiplex PCR; TCRdb lists only in-frame clones, some missing. This table holds approximately 65,000 clones, approximately 77% found once. Sequences were derived from peripheral blood, sampled from a patient treated with radiotherapy plus ipilimumab. The receptors were gathered from a human donor with non-small cell lung cancer who had a complete response to radiotherapy plus ipilimumab. The CDR3 runs from the conserved cysteine through the conserved F or W. The D gene is left open where the match is weak. Size tells how often a clone was seen (once, few, many) or the class of an expanded clone, and some rows leave it out.

v_gene	j_gene	abundance	d_gene	CDR3nt	CDR3aa
TRBV9	TRBJ2-5	-	TRBD2	TGTGCCAGCAGCGCCCGACCGGGACTAGCGGGGGAGACCCAGTACTTC	CASSARPGLAGETQYF
TRBV11-3	TRBJ1-2	-	TRBD1	TGTGCCAGCAGCGCCCACAGGGGGCATGGCTACACCTTC	CASSAHRGHGYTF
TRBV7-2	TRBJ2-5	-	-	TGTGCCAGCAGCCTCCAAGAGACCCAGTACTTC	CASSLQETQYF
TRBV30	TRBJ1-5	-	TRBD1	TGTGCCTGGAGCGAAGGGACAGATCATCAGCCCCAGCATTTT	CAWSEGTDHQPQHF
TRBV28	TRBJ1-1	-	TRBD1	TGTGCCAGCAGTTTAGCGGGACAGGGCGAGAGAACTGAAGCTTTCTTT	CASSLAGQGERTEAFF
TRBV4-3	TRBJ2-7	-	-	TGCGCCAGCAGCCACCACAGGGGGGGGTTCTACGAGCAGTACTTC	CASSHHRGGFYEQYF
TRBV5-1	TRBJ2-1	-	TRBD2	TGCGCCAGCAGCTTGGGCCTAGCGGGGGCCCAAGAACACTACAATGAGCAGTTCTTC	CASSLGLAGAQEHYNEQFF
TRBV7-8	TRBJ2-3	-	-	TGTGCCAGCAGCTTAACAGATACGCAGTATTTT	CASSLTDTQYF
TRBV27	TRBJ1-1	once	TRBD1	TGTGCCAGCAGTTCAAGGACAGGGGGCAAGGTCGGCACTGAAGCTTTCTTT	CASSSRTGGKVGTEAFF
TRBV6-6	TRBJ2-1	-	-	TGTGCCAGCAGTTCGCTAGAACAGGGCTACAATGAGCAGTTCTTC	CASSSLEQGYNEQFF
TRBV5-1	TRBJ1-1	-	-	TGCGCCAGCAGCCAACAGGGAAACACTGAAGCTTTCTTT	CASSQQGNTEAFF
TRBV6-5	TRBJ1-6	-	TRBD1	TGTGCCAGCAGTTGGACAGGGGCGGGCGGTTCACCCCTCCACTTT	CASSWTGAGGSPLHF
TRBV29-1	TRBJ2-3	-	TRBD1	TGCAGCGTTCACAGGGGAAGAAGAGATACGCAGTATTTT	CSVHRGRRDTQYF
TRBV5-4	TRBJ2-5	-	TRBD1	TGTGCCAGCAGCGGACGGGACAGCAACCAAGAGACCCAGTACTTC	CASSGRDSNQETQYF
TRBV19	TRBJ2-3	few	-	TGTGCCAGTAGTCCCCCGGGGAGCGGGTGGGTTGATACGCAGTATTTT	CASSPPGSGWVDTQYF
TRBV12-5	TRBJ2-2	-	TRBD1	TGTGCTAGTGGTTCCATTCAGGGGGTGGGCACCGGGGAGCTGTTTTTT	CASGSIQGVGTGELFF
TRBV6-6	TRBJ1-1	once	-	TGTGCCAGCAGTTACCCCCAGCCCACGATGAACACCGAAGCTTTCTTT	CASSYPQPTMNTEAFF
TRBV14	TRBJ2-7	few	TRBD1	TGTGCCAGCAGCCAAGTAGGGGGCAAGTACTTC	CASSQVGGKYF
TRBV11-3	TRBJ2-7	-	-	TGTGCCAGCAGCTTAACGGGAAGCTCCTACGAGCAGTACTTC	CASSLTGSSYEQYF
TRBV2	TRBJ2-2	-	-	TGTGCCAGCAGTGAAGATGGCCCCCCCGGGGAGCTGTTTTTT	CASSEDGPPGELFF
TRBV19	TRBJ2-3	-	TRBD2	TGTGCCAGTACTGGGGGACTAGCGGGAGGACCACCTAGCACAGATACGCAGTATTTT	CASTGGLAGGPPSTDTQYF
TRBV6-6	TRBJ2-1	few	-	TGTGCCACCTCCGGGAACGGCGACTACAATGAGCAGTTCTTC	CATSGNGDYNEQFF
TRBV6-1	TRBJ2-7	-	-	TGTGCCAGCAGTGAAAGGAGGGAGCAGTACTTC	CASSERREQYF
TRBV15	TRBJ2-2	few	-	TGTGCCACCAGCAGAGTCCCGGGGGAGCTGTTTTTT	CATSRVPGELFF
TRBV29-1	TRBJ1-2	few	-	TGCAGCGTTGAGGTATCACAGGGTAATGGCTACACCTTC	CSVEVSQGNGYTF
TRBV10-3	TRBJ2-1	-	TRBD2	TGTGCCGTCGCCCCCAGCGGGGTTAATGAGCAGTTCTTC	CAVAPSGVNEQFF
TRBV5-1	TRBJ2-5	-	-	TGCGCCAGCAGCATTGGACAGTCTGGGTACCAAGAGACCCAGTACTTC	CASSIGQSGYQETQYF
TRBV11-2	TRBJ2-3	-	-	TGTGCCAGCAGCTTAGGTCCACAAAAGAGGTTCACAGATACGCAGTATTTT	CASSLGPQKRFTDTQYF
TRBV2	TRBJ2-1	-	-	TGTGCCAGCAGCGGGGCCCCGGTAGGCGGGCAGTTCTTC	CASSGAPVGGQFF
TRBV5-1	TRBJ2-4	-	-	TGCGCCAGCAGCTTGGAGCAGGGGAGTTACGACATTCAGTACTTC	CASSLEQGSYDIQYF
TRBV27	TRBJ1-2	-	-	TGTGCCAGCAGTAAAGGGGGAGGATTCGGCTACACCTTC	CASSKGGGFGYTF
TRBV11-3	TRBJ2-1	-	TRBD1	TGTGCCAGCAGTCGGGACAGGGAATACGAGCAGTTCTTC	CASSRDREYEQFF
TRBV9	TRBJ2-3	-	TRBD2	TGTGCCAGCAGCGTCCAGACTAGTAGCGGGGGAAGAAATACGCAGTATTTT	CASSVQTSSGGRNTQYF
TRBV18	TRBJ2-3	-	TRBD1	TGTGCCAGCTCACAAGGACAGGGTTTCACAGATACGCAGTATTTT	CASSQGQGFTDTQYF
TRBV6-6	TRBJ1-2	once	-	TGTGCCAGCAGTCCCCCAGACCTGAACTATGGCTACACCTTC	CASSPPDLNYGYTF
TRBV5-1	TRBJ2-3	-	-	TGCGCCAGCAGCTTGGTCGGCGGGGTGTTCACAGATACGCAGTATTTT	CASSLVGGVFTDTQYF
TRBV11-2	TRBJ1-2	-	-	TGTGCCAGCAGCCCGGACGTTAACTATGGCTACACCTTC	CASSPDVNYGYTF
TRBV12-5	TRBJ2-1	-	-	TGTGCTAGTGGGCGCGCAGGGACCTACAATGAGCAGTTCTTC	CASGRAGTYNEQFF
TRBV11-2	TRBJ2-5	-	-	TGTGCCAGCAGCTTAAACAGGGCGGGAGAGACCCAGTACTTC	CASSLNRAGETQYF
TRBV19	TRBJ1-4	once	-	TGTGCCACCCAGGGAATAAATCTCGACGAAAAACTGTTTTTT	CATQGINLDEKLFF
TRBV19	TRBJ1-1	-	TRBD1	TGTGCCAGTATCAGACAGGGGCTTGGGGACACTGAAGCTTTCTTT	CASIRQGLGDTEAFF